The source of this T cell receptor (beta chain) is a study of healthy donors' naive CD4 and CD8 T cells. Study at large: Donors came from three age groups: 20-25, 40-50 and 60-70 years.

Per the germline V gene, CDR1 is MNHEY and CDR2 is SMNVEV (reference sequence). The CDR3 totals 14 residues. The V end lost 3 bases, the J end lost 4 bases, and 13 bases lay between the germline ends. In regard to this clonotype: Antigen: not known.

A linear amplification protocol produced the TCR libraries from 400 to 550 ng of total RNA. Per the study methods: 78,498 TCR alpha transcripts were sequenced from four or five healthy donors. TCRdb redid the calling of the reads with MiXCR, one entry per CDR3 protein. The V and J calls reflect TCRdb's pipeline rather than the authors' work. The table shows 180,000 or so distinct CDR3 sequences, with around 74% occurring only once. Study observations and caveats: Alpha and beta chains were sequenced in bulk without pairing.

The chain has TRBV27 and TRBJ2-7; D remains ambiguous. The source material was naive CD4+ and CD8+ T cells sorted from blood, pooled from several donors. The TCR sequence derives from a pool of human donors in good health; the sample pools cells from several healthy donors. The DNA for the CDR3 is TGTGCCAGCAGTTTCTCTGGGCACGCTTACGAGCAGTACTTC. Amino acids: CASSFSGHAYEQYF.